The 19 T cell receptor beta chains reported below all come from one sample, sequenced in a study of technical replicates of blood from a handful of donors. Sequencing was performed with immunoSEQ multiplex PCR; in TCRdb, only in-frame clones are kept and a portion is missing. The sample includes roughly 69,000 clones, 95% to 97% of them seen just once. Sequenced input: T cells isolated from PBMCs. The receptors originated from a human donor in good health.

The chain carries TRBV18 and TRBJ1-1; possible D gene TRBD1, 5 bases. CDR3 length: 11 amino acids. Trimming took 3 bases from V and 8 from J, leaving 7 bases between them. CDR1 is KGHSH, CDR2 LQKENI, per germline. CDR3 region: CASSPGLEAFF. CDR3 DNA: TGTGCCAGCTCACCGGGGCTAGAAGCTTTCTTT.

The chain couples TRBV7-9 to TRBJ2-2; D is unresolved. V dropped 3 bases and J dropped 1 base, with 12 bases sitting between them. The CDR3 loop spans 16 amino acids. CDR1 and CDR2 from the germline V gene are SEHNR and FQNEAQ (reference sequence). As DNA, the CDR3 is TGTGCCAGCAGCTTGCTCGAACACCAGAACACCGGGGAGCTGTTTTTT. It translates to CASSLLEHQNTGELFF.

The chain joins TRBV10-3 to TRBJ1-3; TRBD1 is a possible D gene (6 bases). Per the germline V gene, CDR1 is ENHRY and CDR2 is SYGVKD. With 2 bases removed from V and 4 bases from J, the gap between germline ends came to 12 bases. This CDR3 has 15 residues. For the CDR3, the DNA is TGTGCCATCAGTGAGGTACAGGGCACGGGAAACACCATATATTTT. The encoded protein is CAISEVQGTGNTIYF.

The chain uses TRBV5-6 and TRBJ1-5, with a possible D match to TRBD1 (6 bases). Trimming pared 5 bases from V and 0 bases from J, leaving 9 bases between. The CDR3 spans 14 residues. Germline loops: CDR1 SGHDT, CDR2 YYEEEE. The CDR3, as DNA: TGTGCCAGCAGTGGACAGACTAGCAATCAGCCCCAGCATTTT. The encoded protein is CASSGQTSNQPQHF.

The chain combines TRBV6-4 with TRBJ1-1, with D possibly TRBD1 on 5 matching bases. Trimming removed 4 bases from V and 3 bases from J, with 9 bases in between. CDR1 MRHNA and CDR2 SNTAGT come from the germline V gene. The CDR3 consists of 13 residues. The CDR3 region is CASSVDIYTEAFF. In DNA form, the CDR3 reads TGTGCCAGCAGTGTGGACATTTACACTGAAGCTTTCTTT.

The CDR3 protein is CATSRESFGTGELFF. In nucleotides, the CDR3 is TGTGCCACCAGCAGAGAATCGTTCGGGACCGGGGAGCTGTTTTTT. The chain is built from TRBV15 and TRBJ2-2; no reliable D call. The CDR3 contains 15 residues. V was trimmed by 0 bases and J by 5 bases, leaving 10 bases between them. Germline-derived CDR1 and CDR2 are LNHNV and YYDKDF (reference sequence).

The CDR3 DNA reads as TGTGCCAGCAGCTTAGGGGGACAGAGGGGGCCCTACGAGCAGTACTTC. Translation: CASSLGGQRGPYEQYF. The chain couples TRBV7-3 to TRBJ2-7; 7 bases line up with TRBD1. This CDR3 contains 16 residues. Germline assignment: CDR1 SGHTA and CDR2 FQGTGA. With V trimmed by 2 bases and J by 2 bases, 9 bases remained unmatched.

The V call is TRBV5-4, the J call TRBJ2-2; TRBD2 matches at 12 bases. Germline V gene data show CDR1 as SGHNT and CDR2 as YYREEE (reference sequence). The CDR3 is made up of 16 amino acids. V lost 4 bases and J lost 3; bases outside the gene matches: 4. CDR3 protein: CASSARLAGDTGELFF. CDR3 sequence (DNA): TGTGCCAGCAGCGCGAGACTAGCGGGGGACACCGGGGAGCTGTTTTTT.

V and J are TRBV29-1 and TRBJ2-1; 7 nucleotides match TRBD2. The V and J ends lost 3 bases and 5 bases, in that order; junction bases with no gene match: 4. Germline lookup yields CDR1 SQVTM and CDR2 ANQGSEA. CDR3 size: 13 residues. The CDR3 here is CSVDRGSDNEQFF. For the CDR3, the DNA is TGCAGCGTTGATCGCGGGAGCGACAATGAGCAGTTCTTC.

The chain combines TRBV2 with TRBJ2-1; D may be TRBD2 (5 bases). The CDR3 has 11 residues. Deletions cut 8 bases from V and 6 bases from J, with 8 bases between. The germline gives CDR1 SNHLY, CDR2 FYNNEI. The CDR3 protein is CASWESNEQFF. The CDR3 DNA sequence: TGTGCCAGCTGGGAGAGCAATGAGCAGTTCTTC.

In its sample, this clone was seen once. The V call is TRBV4-1, the J call TRBJ1-4; unclear D gene. The CDR3 sequence is 14 residues long. Between the trimmed V and J ends, which lost 7 bases and 6 bases, there was a span of 15 bases. Germline V gene data show CDR1 as MGHRA and CDR2 as YSYEKL. The CDR3 here is CASTLLPSDEKLFF. The DNA for the CDR3 is TGCGCCAGCACCTTACTCCCTTCCGATGAAAAACTGTTTTTT.

The CDR3 DNA reads as TGTGCCAGCAGTGGGGGGCGGCGGAGCACTGAAGCTTTCTTT. This codes for CASSGGRRSTEAFF. This chain connects TRBV6-1 to TRBJ1-1; TRBD1 might be the D (6 bases). Deletions cut 4 bases from V and 4 bases from J, with 13 bases between. This CDR3 is 14 amino acids long. Per germline, CDR1 MNHNS and CDR2 SASEGT.

The chain joins TRBV29-1 to TRBJ1-1, with D possibly matching TRBD1 (6 bases). Between the trimmed V and J ends, which lost 2 bases and 10 bases, there was a span of 11 bases. The CDR3 totals 11 residues. The germline CDR1 and CDR2 sequences are SQVTM and ANQGSEA. The CDR3 DNA sequence: TGCAGCGTTGAAAGGCAGGGGAGAGCTTTCTTT. This translates into CSVERQGRAFF.

The V and J genes are TRBV7-2 and TRBJ2-7, with 11 bases identical to TRBD1. The length of the CDR3 is 16 residues. After removal of 5 bases from V and 4 bases from J, the junction contained 10 bases not matched to a gene. Germline V gene data show CDR1 as SGHTA and CDR2 as FQGNSA. The CDR3 region is CASSTAWTGGRYEQYF. DNA of the CDR3: TGTGCCAGCAGCACCGCCTGGACAGGGGGCCGGTACGAGCAGTACTTC.

J is TRBJ2-1 and V is TRBV4-3; D is unresolved. The germline V and J ends were trimmed by 0 bases and 0 bases, with 9 bases remaining between them. The length of the CDR3 is 16 residues. CDR1 and CDR2 (germline): LGHNA, YSLEER. CDR3 coding DNA: TGCGCCAGCAGCCAAGATGGGCAGGCCTCCTACAATGAGCAGTTCTTC. Amino acids: CASSQDGQASYNEQFF.

The gene calls are TRBV7-9 and TRBJ2-1; 12 bases align to TRBD2. This CDR3 spans 18 amino acids. Per germline, CDR1 SEHNR and CDR2 FQNEAQ (reference sequence). V gave up 0 bases and J gave up 7 bases; unmatched junction bases: 10. CDR3 in DNA: TGTGCCAGCAGCTTAGCGGGCCTAGCGGGAGGGCCGTTGAATGAGCAGTTCTTC. Translated, it gives CASSLAGLAGGPLNEQFF.

This chain joins TRBV2 and TRBJ1-3, with no clear D. Trimming stripped 5 bases from V and 0 bases from J, with 11 bases between. CDR3 length equals 15 residues. The germline V gene encodes CDR1 SNHLY and CDR2 FYNNEI. CDR3 sequence: CASSQGLGSGNTIYF. Written as DNA, the CDR3 is TGTGCCAGCAGTCAAGGGCTTGGCTCTGGAAACACCATATATTTT.

The V call is TRBV5-1, the J call TRBJ2-2, with D tentatively TRBD1 (6 bases). The CDR3 is 14 residues long. The V gene lost 8 bases and the J gene lost 1 base, with 12 bases spanning the gap. Germline V gene lookup returns CDR1 SGHRS and CDR2 YFSETQ. CDR3: CASRTALNTGELFF. The CDR3 DNA reads TGCGCCAGTAGGACAGCTCTGAACACCGGGGAGCTGTTTTTT.

This chain joins TRBV30 and TRBJ1-5; D not resolved. Trimming took off 1 base at V and 4 bases at J, with 8 bases between the two ends. The CDR3 contains 13 residues. Per the germline V gene, CDR1 is GTSNPN and CDR2 is SVGIG (reference sequence). CDR3 sequence (DNA): TGTGCCTGGAGTGGAGGGCTAAATCAGCCCCAGCATTTT. Its translation is CAWSGGLNQPQHF.